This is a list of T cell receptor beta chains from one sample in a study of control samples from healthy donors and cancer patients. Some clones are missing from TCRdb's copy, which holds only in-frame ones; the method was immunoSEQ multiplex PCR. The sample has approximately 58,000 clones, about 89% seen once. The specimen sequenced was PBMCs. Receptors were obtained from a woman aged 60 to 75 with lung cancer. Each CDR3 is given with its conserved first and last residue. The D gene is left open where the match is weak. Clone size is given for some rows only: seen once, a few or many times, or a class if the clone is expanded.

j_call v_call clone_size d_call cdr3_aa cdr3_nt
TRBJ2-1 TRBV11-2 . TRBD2 CASRVLSGGRHNEQFF TGTGCCAGCAGGGTATTAAGCGGGGGCCGCCACAATGAGCAGTTCTTC
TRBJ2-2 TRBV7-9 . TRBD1 CASSLTGTGFTGELFF TGTGCCAGCAGCTTGACCGGGACAGGCTTCACCGGGGAGCTGTTTTTT
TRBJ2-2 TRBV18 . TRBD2 CASSGTSATGELFF TGTGCCAGCTCAGGGACTAGCGCCACCGGGGAGCTGTTTTTT
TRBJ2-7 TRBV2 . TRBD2 CASSPTGASGWEQYF TGTGCCAGCAGCCCGACTGGGGCTAGCGGGTGGGAGCAGTACTTC
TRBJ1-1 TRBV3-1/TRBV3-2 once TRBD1 CASSLWGQGRNTEAFF TGTGCCAGCAGCCTATGGGGACAGGGGCGGAACACTGAAGCTTTCTTT
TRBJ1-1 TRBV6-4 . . CASSDRQNTEAFF TGTGCCAGCAGTGACAGACAAAACACTGAAGCTTTCTTT
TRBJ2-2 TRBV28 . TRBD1 CASSEIGRTGYTGELFF TGTGCCAGCAGTGAGATAGGCCGGACAGGGTACACCGGGGAGCTGTTTTTT
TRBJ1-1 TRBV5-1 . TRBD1 CASSNDRGRAEAFF TGCGCCAGCAGCAATGACAGGGGCCGGGCTGAAGCTTTCTTT
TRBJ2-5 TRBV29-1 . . CSVEMGRGETQYF TGCAGCGTTGAAATGGGCAGGGGAGAGACCCAGTACTTC
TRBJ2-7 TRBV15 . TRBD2 CATSRDPAGGFVNEQYF TGTGCCACCAGCAGAGATCCAGCGGGGGGTTTTGTGAACGAGCAGTACTTC
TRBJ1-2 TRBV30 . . CAWSVQAAYGYTF TGTGCCTGGAGTGTACAGGCTGCCTATGGCTACACCTTC
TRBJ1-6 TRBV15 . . CATSRETGSPLHF TGTGCCACCAGCAGAGAGACGGGGTCACCCCTCCACTTT
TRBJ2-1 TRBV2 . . CASSEGGLVQFF TGTGCCAGCAGTGAGGGGGGGCTGGTGCAGTTCTTC
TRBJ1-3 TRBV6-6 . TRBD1 CASSRGRGHSGNTIYF TGTGCCAGCAGCCGTGGCAGGGGGCACTCTGGAAACACCATATATTTT
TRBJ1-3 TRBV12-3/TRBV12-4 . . CASSPVRDTIYF TGTGCCAGCAGCCCTGTTCGGGACACCATATATTTT
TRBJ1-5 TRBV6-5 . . CASSYSKNQPQHF TGTGCCAGCAGTTACTCGAAGAATCAGCCCCAGCATTTT
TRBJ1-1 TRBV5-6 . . CASSPTPTRGTEAFF TGTGCCAGCAGCCCTACCCCGACAAGAGGCACTGAAGCTTTCTTT
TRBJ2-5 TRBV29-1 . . CSVEGGQETQYF TGCAGCGTGGAGGGAGGCCAAGAGACCCAGTACTTC
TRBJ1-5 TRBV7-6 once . CASSLKGNQPQHF TGTGCCAGCAGCTTAAAGGGCAATCAGCCCCAGCATTTT
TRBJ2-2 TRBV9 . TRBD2 CASSAPKAGTDTGELFF TGTGCCAGCAGCGCTCCCAAAGCGGGGACCGACACCGGGGAGCTGTTTTTT
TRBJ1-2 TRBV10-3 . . CAISGQGIGYTF TGTGCCATCAGTGGGCAGGGTATCGGCTACACCTTC
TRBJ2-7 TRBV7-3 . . CASSFSAGTYEQYF TGTGCCAGCAGCTTTTCGGCTGGGACGTACGAGCAGTACTTC
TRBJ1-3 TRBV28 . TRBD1 CASSQSGTAGNTIYF TGTGCCAGCAGTCAGTCCGGGACAGCTGGAAACACCATATATTTT
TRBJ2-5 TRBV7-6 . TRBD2 CASSLEAGGPGRETQYF TGTGCCAGCAGCTTAGAGGCGGGGGGGCCGGGACGAGAGACCCAGTACTTC
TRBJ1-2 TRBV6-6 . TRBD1 CASSYVGQGLVGYTF TGTGCCAGCAGTTACGTTGGACAGGGCCTGGTTGGCTACACCTTC
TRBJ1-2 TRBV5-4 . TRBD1 CASSLARGLDYGYTF TGTGCCAGCAGCTTGGCCAGGGGGCTCGACTATGGCTACACCTTC
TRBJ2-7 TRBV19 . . CASSRGGYEQYF TGTGCCAGTAGCCGAGGGGGTTACGAGCAGTACTTC
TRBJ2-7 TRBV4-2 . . CASSRGLEEARYEQYF TGTGCCAGCAGCCGGGGTCTAGAGGAGGCTCGCTACGAGCAGTACTTC
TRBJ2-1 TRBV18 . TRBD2 CASSLGLAGGPKNEQFF TGTGCCAGCTCACTAGGACTAGCGGGAGGGCCTAAGAATGAGCAGTTCTTC